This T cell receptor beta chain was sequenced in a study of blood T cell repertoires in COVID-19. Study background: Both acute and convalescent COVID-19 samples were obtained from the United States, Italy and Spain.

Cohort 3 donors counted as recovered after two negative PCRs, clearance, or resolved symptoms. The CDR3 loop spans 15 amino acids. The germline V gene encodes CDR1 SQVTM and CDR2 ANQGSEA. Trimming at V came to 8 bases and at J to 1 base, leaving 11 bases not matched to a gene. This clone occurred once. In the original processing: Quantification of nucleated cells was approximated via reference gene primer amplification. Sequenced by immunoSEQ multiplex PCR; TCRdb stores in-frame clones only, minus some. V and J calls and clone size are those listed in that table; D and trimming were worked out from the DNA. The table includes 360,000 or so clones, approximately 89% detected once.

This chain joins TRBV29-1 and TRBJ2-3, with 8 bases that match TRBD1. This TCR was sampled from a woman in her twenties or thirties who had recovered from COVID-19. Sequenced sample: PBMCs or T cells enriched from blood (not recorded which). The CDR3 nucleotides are TGCAGCACCACACCCCCGGGACAGGGCACAGATACGCAGTATTTT. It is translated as CSTTPPGQGTDTQYF.